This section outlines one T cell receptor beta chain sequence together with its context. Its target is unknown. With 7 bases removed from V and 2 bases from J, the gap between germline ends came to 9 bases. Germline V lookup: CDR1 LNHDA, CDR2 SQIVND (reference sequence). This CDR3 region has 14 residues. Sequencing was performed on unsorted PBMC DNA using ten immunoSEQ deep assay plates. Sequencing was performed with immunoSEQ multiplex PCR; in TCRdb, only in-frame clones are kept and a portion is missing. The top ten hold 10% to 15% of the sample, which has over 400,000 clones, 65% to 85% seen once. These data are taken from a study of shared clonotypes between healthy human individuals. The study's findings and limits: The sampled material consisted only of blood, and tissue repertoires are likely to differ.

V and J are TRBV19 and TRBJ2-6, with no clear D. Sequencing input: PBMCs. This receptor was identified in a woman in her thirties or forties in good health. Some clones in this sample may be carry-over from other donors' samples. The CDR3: CASKVGTGANVLTF. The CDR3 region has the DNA TGTGCCAGTAAAGTAGGGACTGGGGCCAACGTCCTGACTTTC. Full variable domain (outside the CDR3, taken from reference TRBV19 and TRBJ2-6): DGGITQSPKYLFRKEGQNVTLSCEQNLNHDAMYWYRQDPGQGLRLIYYSQIVNDFQKGDIAEGYSVSREKKESFPLTVTSAQKNPTAFYLCASKVGTGANVLTFGAGSRLTVL.